Listed below are T cell receptor beta chains from one sample, sequenced in a study of early T cells in non-severe SARS-CoV-2 infection. TCRdb ran MiXCR on the 5' RACE reads and lists one entry per CDR3 protein. This table holds around 30,000 distinct CDR3 sequences, around 6% found once. Sequencing was performed on whole blood. The receptors here all came from an adult who was a healthcare worker with PCR-confirmed SARS-CoV-2 infection or an uninfected control (not recorded which). Both conserved end residues are part of each CDR3. Fields, in order: J gene, V gene, clone size, D gene, CDR3 DNA, CDR3 protein. The D gene is left open where the match is weak. The size of a clone is reported for some rows only, either as once, few or many, or as a class for expanded clones.

J: TRBJ2-3
V: TRBV7-2
size: many
D: .
DNA: TGTGCCAGCAGCTTAGTAAGGACTACCTCCACAGATACGCAGTATTTT
CDR3: CASSLVRTTSTDTQYF

J: TRBJ1-5
V: TRBV20-1
size: many
D: .
DNA: TGCAGTGCTAGCCTTCTTCAGGGGAAAATGAGCAATCAGCCCCAGCATTTT
CDR3: CSASLLQGKMSNQPQHF

J: TRBJ2-3
V: TRBV12-3/TRBV12-4
size: few
D: .
DNA: TGTGCCAGCAGTCTAAGAATAGCTAGCACAGATACGCAGTATTTT
CDR3: CASSLRIASTDTQYF

J: TRBJ1-5
V: TRBV5-5
size: few
D: .
DNA: TGTGCCAGCAGCCGAGAGGGGAGTGATCAGCCCCAGCATTTT
CDR3: CASSREGSDQPQHF

J: TRBJ2-7
V: TRBV12-3/TRBV12-4
size: many
D: TRBD2
DNA: TGTGCCAGCAGCCCGACTAGCGGGGAGACCTACGAGCAGTACTTC
CDR3: CASSPTSGETYEQYF

J: TRBJ2-1
V: TRBV11-2
size: many
D: .
DNA: TGTGCCAGCAGCTTAAGTCTCCGGCAGTCCTCCTACAATGAGCAGTTCTTC
CDR3: CASSLSLRQSSYNEQFF

J: TRBJ2-4
V: TRBV3-1
size: many
D: .
DNA: TGTGCCAGCAGCCTCAGGACAGAGGGACTTTTGGATCAGTACTTC
CDR3: CASSLRTEGLLDQYF

J: TRBJ2-7
V: TRBV10-3
size: many
D: TRBD1
DNA: TGTGCCATCAGTGAGGCTGTACCAGGACAGGGGTTCTCCTACGAGCAGTACTTC
CDR3: CAISEAVPGQGFSYEQYF

J: TRBJ1-2
V: TRBV29-1
size: .
D: .
DNA: TGCAGCGTTGAAGACTCGGGGGCTAGAGGCTACACCTTC
CDR3: CSVEDSGARGYTF

J: TRBJ2-2
V: TRBV7-2
size: many
D: TRBD2
DNA: TGTGCCAGCAGAACTAGCGGGGCCTACCTGAACACCGGGGAGCTGTTTTTT
CDR3: CASRTSGAYLNTGELFF

J: TRBJ2-2
V: TRBV30
size: few
D: .
DNA: TGTGCCTGGAGTGTAATAGCAGGGACCGGGGAGCTGTTTTTT
CDR3: CAWSVIAGTGELFF

J: TRBJ1-2
V: TRBV2
size: many
D: .
DNA: TGTGCCAGCAGTGAAATTGGGTACCCCTATGGCTACACCTTC
CDR3: CASSEIGYPYGYTF

J: TRBJ1-5
V: TRBV5-1
size: many
D: TRBD1
DNA: TGCGCCAGCAGCTTGGACGGGGACAGAAATCAGCCCCAGCATTTT
CDR3: CASSLDGDRNQPQHF

J: TRBJ1-1
V: TRBV27
size: many
D: .
DNA: TGTGCCAGCAGTCCCCAGGTTAACACTGAAGCTTTCTTT
CDR3: CASSPQVNTEAFF

J: TRBJ2-1
V: TRBV5-5
size: many
D: TRBD1
DNA: TGTGCCAGCAGCTTATCCGGGACAGATTTCTACAATGAGCAGTTCTTC
CDR3: CASSLSGTDFYNEQFF

J: TRBJ2-7
V: TRBV3-1
size: many
D: TRBD1
DNA: TGTGCCAGCAGCCAAAAGACAGGGCTGAGCTCCTACGAGCAGTACTTC
CDR3: CASSQKTGLSSYEQYF

J: TRBJ2-5
V: TRBV30
size: many
D: TRBD2
DNA: TGTGCCTGGAGTGTCGGGGGGGCCCAAGAGACCCAGTACTTC
CDR3: CAWSVGGAQETQYF

J: TRBJ2-1
V: TRBV30
size: many
D: .
DNA: TGTGCCTGGAGTGTCGGGGGACCCAATGAGCAGTTCTTC
CDR3: CAWSVGGPNEQFF

J: TRBJ2-1
V: TRBV9
size: .
D: .
DNA: TGTGCCAGCAGCGGTACGGGACTCCCAGGGGATGAGCAGTTCTTC
CDR3: CASSGTGLPGDEQFF

J: TRBJ2-1
V: TRBV24-1
size: many
D: .
DNA: TGTGCCACCAGTGATCCTGGGAATTCCTACAATGAGCAGTTCTTC
CDR3: CATSDPGNSYNEQFF

J: TRBJ1-1
V: TRBV30
size: few
D: TRBD1
DNA: TGTGCCCTGACCAGGGGGACCACTGAAGCTTTCTTT
CDR3: CALTRGTTEAFF

J: TRBJ1-1
V: TRBV18
size: .
D: .
DNA: TGTGCCAGCTCACAGGGGGGCGCTTGGACTGAAGCTTTCTTT
CDR3: CASSQGGAWTEAFF

J: TRBJ2-1
V: TRBV10-3
size: many
D: .
DNA: TGTGCCATCAGTGAGTCGCCAGACAATGAGCAGTTCTTC
CDR3: CAISESPDNEQFF

J: TRBJ1-3
V: TRBV5-1
size: many
D: TRBD1
DNA: TGCGCCAGCAGCGGGGGACAGAACTCTGGAAACACCATATATTTT
CDR3: CASSGGQNSGNTIYF

J: TRBJ1-5
V: TRBV20-1
size: many
D: TRBD1
DNA: TGCAGTGCCATGAGAGGGGGCGGCAATCAGCCCCAGCATTTT
CDR3: CSAMRGGGNQPQHF

J: TRBJ2-7
V: TRBV7-6
size: .
D: .
DNA: TGTGCCAGCAGCTTAGGCCCGGGACAAGGGGAGCAGTACTTC
CDR3: CASSLGPGQGEQYF

J: TRBJ1-1
V: TRBV28
size: many
D: .
DNA: TGTGCCAGCAGTTCTTTTCAGGGGTACACTGAAGCTTTCTTT
CDR3: CASSSFQGYTEAFF

J: TRBJ1-5
V: TRBV28
size: few
D: TRBD1
DNA: TGTGCCAGCAGCCCCTCGACAGGGACGGGCAATCAGCCCCAGCATTTT
CDR3: CASSPSTGTGNQPQHF

J: TRBJ1-1
V: TRBV7-9
size: few
D: .
DNA: TGTGCCAGCACATCCAAGGGCGTGACTGAAGCTTTCTTT
CDR3: CASTSKGVTEAFF